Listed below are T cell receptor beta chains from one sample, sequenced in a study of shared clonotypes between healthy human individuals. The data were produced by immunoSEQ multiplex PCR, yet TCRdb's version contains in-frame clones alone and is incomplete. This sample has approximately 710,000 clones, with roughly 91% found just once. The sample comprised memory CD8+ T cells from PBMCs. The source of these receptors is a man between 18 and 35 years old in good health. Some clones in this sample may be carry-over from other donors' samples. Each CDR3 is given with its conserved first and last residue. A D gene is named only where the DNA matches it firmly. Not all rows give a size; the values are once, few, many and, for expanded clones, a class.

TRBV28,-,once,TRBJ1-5,TGTGCCAGCAGACCTGACAGCCCCCCTGGTGTGCCCCAGCATTTT,CASRPDSPPGVPQHF
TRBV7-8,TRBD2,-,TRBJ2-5,TGTGCCAGCAGCGTCCTTTTTGCGGGAGGCACCGGCAGAGAGACCCAGTACTTC,CASSVLFAGGTGRETQYF
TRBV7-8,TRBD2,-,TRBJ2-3,TGTGCCAGCAGCCCAGGGACTAGCGGACGCACAGATACGCAGTATTTT,CASSPGTSGRTDTQYF
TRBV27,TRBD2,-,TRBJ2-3,TGTGCCAGCAGTTTAATTAGCGGGAGTGCAGATACGCAGTATTTT,CASSLISGSADTQYF
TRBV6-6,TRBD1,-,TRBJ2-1,TGTGCCAGCAGTACAGGGGGCACCTACAATGAGCAGTTCTTC,CASSTGGTYNEQFF
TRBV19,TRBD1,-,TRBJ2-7,TGTGCCAGTAGTAGAATACGGGACAGACCTTACGAGCAGTACTTC,CASSRIRDRPYEQYF
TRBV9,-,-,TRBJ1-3,TGTGCCAGCAGCGAACATGGTGGAAACACCATATATTTT,CASSEHGGNTIYF
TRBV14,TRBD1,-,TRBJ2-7,TGTGCCAGCAGCCATCCTCAGACAGGGCTCCACGAGCAGTACTTC,CASSHPQTGLHEQYF
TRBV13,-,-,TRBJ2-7,TGTGCCAGCAGCTTAGGCCTAAAGGGTTGGGACGAGCAGTACTTC,CASSLGLKGWDEQYF
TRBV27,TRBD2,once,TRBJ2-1,TGTGCCAGCAGTGCCGGACTAGCGGGAGCATTTGAGCAGTTCTTC,CASSAGLAGAFEQFF
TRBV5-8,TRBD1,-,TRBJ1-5,TGTGCCAGCAGCGACCTTTTTCGGACAGGGGTTCAGCCCCAGCATTTT,CASSDLFRTGVQPQHF
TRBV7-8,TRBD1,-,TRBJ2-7,TGTGCCAGCAGGACAGGGGCCTCCTACGAGCAGTACTTC,CASRTGASYEQYF
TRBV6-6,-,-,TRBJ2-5,TGTGCCAGCAGCTCCCCCCGCCAAGAGACCCAGTACTTC,CASSSPRQETQYF
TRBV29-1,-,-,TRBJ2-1,TGCAGCGTTGACAGGGAACCTGAGCAGTTCTTC,CSVDREPEQFF
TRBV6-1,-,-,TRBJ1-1,TGTGCCAGTCAGAGTAGGGGGACTGAAGCTTTCTTT,CASQSRGTEAFF
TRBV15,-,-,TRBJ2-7,TGTGCCACCAGCAGACTCCAACTAGGGACCCGCCGCGAGCAGTACTTC,CATSRLQLGTRREQYF
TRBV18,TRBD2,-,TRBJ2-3,TGTGCCAGCTCACCTCTAGCGGGAGGGCCCGATGATACGCAGTATTTT,CASSPLAGGPDDTQYF
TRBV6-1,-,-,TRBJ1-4,TGTGCCAGCAGTGAAGCGCTAGGGGGGAGTGAAAAACTGTTTTTT,CASSEALGGSEKLFF
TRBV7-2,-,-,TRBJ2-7,TGTGCCAGCAGAGTGAGAACATCGCTCGAGCAGTACTTC,CASRVRTSLEQYF
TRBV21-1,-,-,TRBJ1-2,TGTGCCAGCACCCCCGGGACAGGTAACTATGGCTACACCTTC,CASTPGTGNYGYTF
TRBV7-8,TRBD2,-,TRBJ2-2,TGTGCCAGCAGCTTAGAGCGGACTAGCGGGAGGGCGGGCACCGGGGAGCTGTTTTTT,CASSLERTSGRAGTGELFF
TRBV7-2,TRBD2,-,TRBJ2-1,TGTGCCAGCAGCTTGCTGACTAGCGGATACAATGAGCAGTTCTTC,CASSLLTSGYNEQFF
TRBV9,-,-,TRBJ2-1,TGTGCCAGCAGCGCTTCGGGACCGCTATACAATGAGCAGTTCTTC,CASSASGPLYNEQFF
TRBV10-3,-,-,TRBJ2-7,TGTGCCATCAGTGAGTCGGCCAGGGTCTCCTACGAGCAGTACTTC,CAISESARVSYEQYF
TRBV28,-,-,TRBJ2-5,TGTGCCAGCAGTTTATTTCCGTGGGGTCCTCAAGAGACCCAGTACTTC,CASSLFPWGPQETQYF
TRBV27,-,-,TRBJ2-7,TGTGCCAGCAGTTTATTGGGGGCCTCCTACGAGCAGTACTTC,CASSLLGASYEQYF
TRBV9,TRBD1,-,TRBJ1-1,TGTGCCAGCAGCATGACAGGGGGCTACACTGAAGCTTTCTTT,CASSMTGGYTEAFF
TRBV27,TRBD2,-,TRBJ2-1,TGTGCCAGCAGTTCAAGAGCGGGGACCTACAGTGAGCAGTTCTTC,CASSSRAGTYSEQFF
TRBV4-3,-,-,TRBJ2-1,TGCGCCAGCAGCCAAGAGGTCGCATTTGCAATGAGTGAGCAGTTCTTC,CASSQEVAFAMSEQFF
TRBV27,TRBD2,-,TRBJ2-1,TGTGCCAGCAGTTCCCCCTCTAGCGGGGCCCCCTACAATGAGCAGTTCTTC,CASSSPSSGAPYNEQFF
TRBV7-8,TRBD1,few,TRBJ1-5,TGTGCCAGCAGCGCCCTCCGGACAGGGGGCCTGCATTTT,CASSALRTGGLHF
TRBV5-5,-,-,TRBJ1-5,TGTGCCAGCAGCTTGCGGCAGGGGAGCAATCAGCCCCAGCATTTT,CASSLRQGSNQPQHF
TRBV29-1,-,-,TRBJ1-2,TGCAGCGTTGAAGATACGGACTCATCCTATGGCTACACCTTC,CSVEDTDSSYGYTF
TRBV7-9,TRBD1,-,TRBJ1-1,TGTGCCAGCAGCACCCGGGACAGGGGGCTCGGGACTGAAGCTTTCTTT,CASSTRDRGLGTEAFF
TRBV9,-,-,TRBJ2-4,TGTGCCAGCAGCCTCAGCGGAGGGGCCAAAAACATTCAGTACTTC,CASSLSGGAKNIQYF
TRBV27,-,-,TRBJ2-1,TGTGCCAGCAGTTTAAAGGGCAAAACAATGGGGGAGGAGCAGTTCTTC,CASSLKGKTMGEEQFF
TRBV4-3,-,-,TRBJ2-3,TGCGCCAGCAGCCAAGAGGGCGGGGCCCTGAATACGCAGTATTTT,CASSQEGGALNTQYF